These T cell receptor beta chains were read from a single sample in a study of blood T cell repertoires in COVID-19. Assay: immunoSEQ multiplex PCR; the TCRdb copy retains only in-frame clones and omits some. The profile shows 200,000 to 250,000 clones, 80% to 90% of them singletons. Sequenced: peripheral blood. These receptors came from a man aged 40-49 years with acute or convalescent COVID-19. The CDR3 runs from the conserved cysteine through the conserved F or W. Each record gives: J gene, V gene, CDR3 length, D gene, clone size, CDR3 DNA, CDR3 protein. The D gene is left open where the match is weak. Only part of the rows carry a size: once, few, many, or a class if the clone is expanded.

>TRBJ1-2|TRBV6-5|13|TRBD1|NA
TGTGCCACCACAGGAGCAGGGGGTTCAGGCTACACCTTC
CATTGAGGSGYTF
>TRBJ1-6|TRBV18|17|TRBD1|NA
TGTGCCAGCTCACTCACTGGGACAGGGGGCTACAATTCACCCCTCCACTTT
CASSLTGTGGYNSPLHF
>TRBJ1-2|TRBV4-3|14|NA|NA
TGCGCCAGCAGCCAAGGGGTCAGGGGTAGTGGCTACACCTTC
CASSQGVRGSGYTF
>TRBJ1-1|TRBV6-5|14|NA|NA
TGTGCCAGCAGTTACTCAGGGACAAACACTGAAGCTTTCTTT
CASSYSGTNTEAFF
>TRBJ2-7|TRBV4-1|14|NA|NA
TGCGCCAGCAGCCCGGGACTGTCAGTCCACGAGCAGTACTTC
CASSPGLSVHEQYF
>TRBJ2-5|TRBV29-1|11|NA|NA
TGCAGCGCTAGGGGCCAAGAGACCCAGTACTTC
CSARGQETQYF
>TRBJ1-2|TRBV30|11|NA|few
TGTGCCTGGAGTACCGCGGCGGTGGACACCTTC
CAWSTAAVDTF
>TRBJ2-3|TRBV6-2/TRBV6-3|14|NA|NA
TGTGCCAGCAGTTACAACAGGGAAACAGATACGCAGTATTTT
CASSYNRETDTQYF
>TRBJ2-5|TRBV10-2|15|NA|NA
TGCGCCAGCAGTGATTCCCGGACTCTGGGAGCGACCCAGTACTTC
CASSDSRTLGATQYF
>TRBJ1-2|TRBV5-8|12|NA|NA
TGTGCCAGCAGCTCATTGGACAGAGGCTACACCTTC
CASSSLDRGYTF
>TRBJ2-5|TRBV20-1|11|NA|NA
TGCAGTGCCGTCATATCCGGGACCCAGTACTTC
CSAVISGTQYF
>TRBJ2-1|TRBV9|15|TRBD1|few
TGTGCCAGCAGCCCTACGGGACAGGCGAACAATGAGCAGTTCTTC
CASSPTGQANNEQFF
>TRBJ1-1|TRBV30|12|TRBD1|NA
TGTGCCTGGAGTGGGGGACAGGGCGAAGCTTTCTTT
CAWSGGQGEAFF
>TRBJ1-1|TRBV7-2|15|TRBD1|NA
TGTGCCAGCAGCTTTCTGCGGACAGGGCACACTGAAGCTTTCTTT
CASSFLRTGHTEAFF
>TRBJ1-4|TRBV5-6|18|NA|NA
TGTGCCAGCAGCTTGTTCTCCGGTCCTGCCTATTATAATGAAAAACTGTTTTTT
CASSLFSGPAYYNEKLFF
>TRBJ2-1|TRBV5-1|12|NA|NA
TGCGCCAGCAGTTCGTTGGAGGGTGAGCAGTTCTTC
CASSSLEGEQFF
>TRBJ1-1|TRBV20-1|11|NA|NA
TGCAGTGCTAGAGACCTAGGGAGGGCTTTCTTT
CSARDLGRAFF
>TRBJ2-3|TRBV7-3|14|NA|NA
TGTGCCAGCAGCCCGAGAGGTGGTGCGGAGACGCAGTATTTT
CASSPRGGAETQYF
>TRBJ2-1|TRBV29-1|13|TRBD1|NA
TGCAGCGTTGGACAGGGAGTTGTCAATGAGCAGTTCTTC
CSVGQGVVNEQFF
>TRBJ1-2|TRBV5-1|17|NA|NA
TGCGCCAGCAAGCCTGACAGCTCCGCCAACTTTAACTATGGCTACACCTTC
CASKPDSSANFNYGYTF
>TRBJ2-5|TRBV30|13|TRBD2|NA
TGTGCCTGGAGTGGTAGCGGGCCCGGGGGCCAGTACTTC
CAWSGSGPGGQYF
>TRBJ1-2|TRBV27|13|NA|NA
TGTGCCAGCAGGGCGGAAGCTAACTATGGCTACACCTTC
CASRAEANYGYTF
>TRBJ1-2|TRBV5-7|11|NA|NA
TGTGCCAGCAGGCCCACCGGAGGAGGCACCTTC
CASRPTGGGTF
>TRBJ1-3|TRBV23-1|14|NA|NA
TGCGCCAGCAGTCAGGGCGTCGCTGGAAACACCATATATTTT
CASSQGVAGNTIYF
>TRBJ1-4|TRBV6-5|13|NA|NA
TGTGCCAGCAGGGTTCGGCGGGAGGAAAAACTGTTTTTT
CASRVRREEKLFF
>TRBJ2-2|TRBV19|15|NA|NA
TGTGCCAGTAAGGTAGGGACTTCGAACACCGGGGAGCTGTTTTTT
CASKVGTSNTGELFF
>TRBJ2-3|TRBV19|17|TRBD2|NA
TGTGCCAGTAGTATAGACGGGACTAGCGGTAGCACAGATACGCAGTATTTT
CASSIDGTSGSTDTQYF
>TRBJ1-1|TRBV28|14|NA|NA
TGTGCCAGCAGTTGGCCGGGGGTGAACACTGAAGCTTTCTTT
CASSWPGVNTEAFF
>TRBJ1-1|TRBV7-8|15|NA|NA
TGTGCCAGCAGCCTCTTTACAGGGATGAACACTGAAGCTTTCTTT
CASSLFTGMNTEAFF
>TRBJ1-2|TRBV6-1|15|NA|NA
TGTGCCAGCAGTGATCCTCCAACTATTAACTATGGCTACACCTTC
CASSDPPTINYGYTF
>TRBJ2-3|TRBV5-1|14|NA|NA
TGCGCCAGCAGCTTGCTAGCTAGCACAGATACGCAGTATTTT
CASSLLASTDTQYF
>TRBJ1-2|TRBV6-1|19|TRBD1|few
TGTGCCAGCAGTGCCCTGGCTGACAGGGCCCAAAAACCTAACTATGGCTACACCTTC
CASSALADRAQKPNYGYTF
>TRBJ1-5|TRBV2|16|NA|NA
TGTGCCAGCAGAAACAAAGGGGGACAAAGGAATCAGCCCCAGCATTTT
CASRNKGGQRNQPQHF
>TRBJ1-2|TRBV11-2|15|NA|NA
TGTGCCAGCAGCTTTCCCTTCGACAGGAACTATGGCTACACCTTC
CASSFPFDRNYGYTF
>TRBJ1-4|TRBV6-6|18|NA|NA
TGTGCCAGCAGTCCCCGGGGATTTACGGGACAAAGAAATGAAAAACTGTTTTTT
CASSPRGFTGQRNEKLFF
>TRBJ2-2|TRBV9|19|NA|NA
TGTGCCAGCAGCGTAGACGAGGGTCTAATCCCTCTTAACACCGGGGAGCTGTTTTTT
CASSVDEGLIPLNTGELFF
>TRBJ1-2|TRBV30|14|NA|NA
TGTGCCTGGAGTGTACTGGGGCCGTCAAGTGGCTACACCTTC
CAWSVLGPSSGYTF
>TRBJ2-7|TRBV30|13|NA|NA
TGTGCCTGGAGTGCGACAGGATACTACGAGCAGTACTTC
CAWSATGYYEQYF
>TRBJ2-3|TRBV2|15|NA|NA
TGTGCCAGCAGCCCTGACTCCCGCCGGGGAGATACGCAGTATTTT
CASSPDSRRGDTQYF
>TRBJ1-4|TRBV27|15|NA|NA
TGTGCCAGCAGTCCCCGGGGGAGGGGAGGTGAAAAACTGTTTTTT
CASSPRGRGGEKLFF
>TRBJ2-3|TRBV30|13|TRBD2|NA
TGTGCCTGGACGGGGGGGGTCACAGATACGCAGTATTTT
CAWTGGVTDTQYF
>TRBJ2-3|TRBV7-3|15|TRBD1|NA
TGTGCCAGCAGCTTACAGGGGGCCGGCCCAGATACGCAGTATTTT
CASSLQGAGPDTQYF
>TRBJ2-2|TRBV9|14|NA|NA
TGTGCCAGCAGCGCCCGACAGAACACCGGGGAGCTGTTTTTT
CASSARQNTGELFF
>TRBJ1-1|TRBV18|14|NA|once
TGTGCCAGCTCACCACCGACGGGGGTCGATGAAGCTTTCTTT
CASSPPTGVDEAFF
>TRBJ1-2|TRBV12-3/TRBV12-4|11|NA|NA
TGTGCCAGCGGGAGAGACTATGGCTACACCTTC
CASGRDYGYTF
>TRBJ2-2|TRBV9|12|NA|NA
TGTGCCAGCAGCCCGGGGGCCGGGGAGCTGTTTTTT
CASSPGAGELFF
>TRBJ1-2|TRBV18|15|TRBD1|NA
TGTGCCAGCTCACCACTAGGCGGACAGGATTATGGCTACACCTTC
CASSPLGGQDYGYTF
>TRBJ2-1|TRBV19|13|TRBD2|NA
TGTGCCAGTAGTCTGGGACTAGCGAATGAGCAGTTCTTC
CASSLGLANEQFF
>TRBJ1-2|TRBV6-5|14|TRBD1|NA
TGTGCCAGCAGTACAGGGGATCGTAACTATGGCTACACCTTC
CASSTGDRNYGYTF
>TRBJ2-7|TRBV5-1|15|TRBD1|NA
TGCGCCAGCAGCCCGACAGGGATTTATACTTACGAGCAGTACTTC
CASSPTGIYTYEQYF
>TRBJ1-5|TRBV7-8|14|TRBD1|NA
TGTGCCAGCAGCCCAGGGGGCGAAGGTCAGCCCCAGCATTTT
CASSPGGEGQPQHF
>TRBJ1-2|TRBV7-3|13|NA|NA
TGTGCCAGCAGCTACCGGGACGGGGGTGGCTACACCTTC
CASSYRDGGGYTF
>TRBJ2-2|TRBV24-1|17|TRBD1|NA
TGTGCCACCAGTGACCCGATCGGGACAGGGCAAACCGGGGAGCTGTTTTTT
CATSDPIGTGQTGELFF
>TRBJ2-5|TRBV5-1|12|NA|NA
TGCGCCAGTGGACAGAGTAAAGAGACCCAGTACTTC
CASGQSKETQYF
>TRBJ2-3|TRBV21-1|14|NA|NA
TGTGCCAGCAGCAGGCCCTTCGCCACAGATACGCAGTATTTT
CASSRPFATDTQYF
>TRBJ1-1|TRBV29-1|12|NA|NA
TGCAGCGTTGATCACCCGGGGACTGAAGCTTTCTTT
CSVDHPGTEAFF
>TRBJ1-2|TRBV19|14|NA|NA
TGTGCCAGTAGCCCGGGGTTTCTTAAGGACGGCTACACCTTC
CASSPGFLKDGYTF